These T cell receptor beta chains were read from a single sample in a study of Graves' ophthalmopathy and Graves' hyperthyroidism. MiXCR, applied by TCRdb to the multiplex PCR reads, yields one record per CDR3 protein. Here the sample spans under 800,000 distinct CDR3 sequences, approximately 21% being singletons. The source material was peripheral blood. The receptors were sampled from a woman aged 18-30 years with stable Graves' hyperthyroidism. Some clones in this sample may be carry-over from other donors' samples. The CDR3 runs from the conserved cysteine through the conserved F or W. The D gene is left open where the match is weak. The listing skips clone size in some rows; elsewhere it reads once, few, many or a size class.

.,TRBJ1-5,TRBV6-5,few,CASSYQRGEPQHF,TGTGCCAGCAGTTACCAAAGGGGGGAGCCCCAGCATTTT
.,TRBJ1-1,TRBV19,many,CASSKGGPNTEAFF,TGTGCCAGTAGCAAAGGGGGTCCGAACACTGAAGCTTTCTTT
.,TRBJ2-7,TRBV20-1,many,CSAATQGSLYEQYF,TGCAGTGCGGCTACCCAAGGGTCTCTCTACGAGCAGTACTTC
.,TRBJ2-4,TRBV30,many,CAWSGPIAKSIQYF,TGTGCCTGGAGTGGTCCAATAGCCAAAAGCATTCAGTACTTC
.,TRBJ1-1,TRBV4-1,many,CASSQTAGQPNTEAFF,TGCGCCAGCAGCCAAACGGCCGGACAGCCGAACACTGAAGCTTTCTTT
.,TRBJ1-3,TRBV12-3/TRBV12-4,.,CASDTGFPSSGNTIYF,TGTGCCAGTGATACTGGTTTTCCGAGCTCTGGAAACACCATATATTTT
.,TRBJ1-1,TRBV19,once,CASSPRGGRNEAFF,TGTGCCAGTAGTCCCCGGGGGGGAAGGAATGAAGCTTTCTTT
.,TRBJ2-7,TRBV11-1,few,CASSHPKVGTFTYEQYF,TGTGCCAGCAGCCATCCAAAAGTAGGGACGTTCACCTACGAGCAGTACTTC
.,TRBJ1-2,TRBV11-2,.,CASSSPIGPALFGHGYTF,TGTGCCAGCAGCTCGCCCATCGGGCCCGCACTGTTCGGGCATGGCTACACCTTC
.,TRBJ2-2,TRBV6-1,.,CASSVPGANTGELFF,TGTGCCAGCAGTGTACCAGGGGCGAACACCGGGGAGCTGTTTTTT
TRBD1,TRBJ1-5,TRBV20-1,.,CSARDRGGPDQPQHF,TGCAGTGCTAGAGATAGAGGGGGCCCAGATCAGCCCCAGCATTTT
.,TRBJ2-7,TRBV11-2,many,CASSPLRGANFYEQYF,TGTGCCAGCAGCCCCCTTCGTGGGGCGAATTTCTACGAGCAGTACTTC
TRBD2,TRBJ2-2,TRBV4-2,.,CASSRRGGRETGELFF,TGTGCCAGCAGCCGGCGGGGGGGCCGGGAAACCGGGGAGCTGTTTTTT
.,TRBJ2-5,TRBV24-1,.,CATSDFYGEETQYF,TGTGCCACCAGTGATTTTTACGGGGAAGAGACCCAGTACTTC
.,TRBJ1-5,TRBV10-2,many,CASVHSPGNQPQHF,TGCGCCAGCGTTCATAGTCCGGGCAATCAGCCCCAGCATTTT
.,TRBJ1-2,TRBV7-2,.,CASSGAGPISYTF,TGTGCCAGCAGCGGGGCAGGGCCTATAAGCTACACCTTC
.,TRBJ2-2,TRBV20-1,many,CSARTSAPSANTGELFF,TGCAGTGCTCGGACTTCCGCCCCGTCCGCGAACACCGGGGAGCTGTTTTTT
.,TRBJ2-2,TRBV6-1,many,CASSEAPGLPGELFF,TGTGCCAGCAGTGAAGCACCGGGACTCCCCGGGGAGCTGTTTTTT
.,TRBJ2-7,TRBV7-2,many,CASSLGAGEPYEQYF,TGTGCCAGCAGCCTTGGGGCAGGGGAACCCTACGAGCAGTACTTC
.,TRBJ1-1,TRBV6-1,few,CASSDQGLNTEAFF,TGTGCCAGCAGTGATCAGGGACTGAACACTGAAGCTTTCTTT
.,TRBJ1-2,TRBV29-1,many,CSVEDRTSKAYGYTF,TGCAGCGTTGAAGATCGAACTTCAAAAGCCTATGGCTACACCTTC
.,TRBJ1-1,TRBV12-3/TRBV12-4,many,CASTRLGGRAQVEAFF,TGTGCCAGCACCCGCCTCGGCGGGCGGGCGCAGGTTGAAGCTTTCTTT
.,TRBJ2-7,TRBV27,many,CASSFLDRTYEQYF,TGTGCCAGCAGTTTTCTGGACAGAACCTACGAGCAGTACTTC
.,TRBJ2-5,TRBV28,few,CASRGREKGTQYF,TGTGCCAGCAGGGGCAGGGAAAAGGGGACCCAGTACTTC
TRBD1,TRBJ2-7,TRBV7-2,once,CASSLAGGDDQYF,TGTGCCAGCAGCTTAGCAGGGGGCGACGATCAGTACTTC